This TCR beta chain was sequenced for a study of control samples from healthy donors and cancer patients (dated by TCRdb to 2020 to 2021). About this clone itself: Its antigen remains undetermined. No base qualities exist here, and no much larger clone lies one base off it.

The library was obtained by the immunoSEQ multiplex PCR assay. In TCRdb, the immuneACCESS table is reduced to in-frame sequences with V and J assigned. These tables do not hold every clone; where another copy was compared, an unresolved V gene accounts for under half, and the others remain unexplained. Counted in this sample were approximately 120,000 clones; roughly 87% of them appeared once. The ten largest account for roughly 1.9% of the sample. Per the germline V gene, ENHRY is the CDR1 and SYGVKD is the CDR2. V lost 2 bases and J lost 9 bases, and the count of bases not matched to a germline gene is 7. Reading from cysteine to phenylalanine, the CDR3 counts 15 amino acids. Only the CDR3 part of the read is kept: 45 bases, read in frame from the first base.

The rearrangement combines TRBV10-3 with TRBJ2-1, and TRBD2 matches 10 of the central bases. This TCR derives from a man aged 18-30 years in good health. The sequenced sample was blood. The DNA is as follows: TGTGCCATCAGTGAGGGGGCTAGCGGGAGACTTGAGCAGTTCTTC. Its protein product is CAISEGASGRLEQFF.